The table lists the clone carrying this T cell receptor (beta chain) with a few counts. One end of the junction is discordant with germline, which a read error may explain. This sample was included in a study of blood T cells in healthy people across ages. The CDR3 extends over 15 amino acids. Germline V gene data show CDR1 as MGHRA and CDR2 as YSYEKL. It was with a sample-barcoded 5' primer and a J-beta primer mix that a second PCR of roughly 7 to 12 cycles was run. With 12 random nucleotides, a template-switch adaptor tagged each individual cDNA molecule. TCRdb reanalysed the 5' RACE reads using MiXCR and keeps one entry per CDR3 protein. The sample has 750,000 to 950,000 distinct CDR3 sequences, approximately 32% seen once; the top ten hold 9.5% to 13%. The data also belong to a second study, concerning T cells of mothers and their children.

The sequenced material came from blood. J is TRBJ2-5 and V is TRBV4-1; 7 bases line up with TRBD2. The TCR originated in a woman aged 40 to 49 in good health. DNA of the CDR3: TGCGCCAGCAGCCAAGTGCTAGCGGTTCAAGAGGCCCAGTACTTC. It specifies CASSQVLAVQEAQYF.